These T cell receptor beta chains were read from a single sample in a study of blood T cell repertoires in COVID-19. Produced via immunoSEQ multiplex PCR; TCRdb's table is partial and in-frame only. The profile covers 90,000 to 150,000 clones, with roughly four fifths appearing a single time and over 10% taken by the ten largest. The specimen was peripheral blood. Receptors were obtained from a human donor in a cohort sampled during active COVID-19. CDR3s include the opening cysteine and the closing phenylalanine or tryptophan. A D gene is named only where the DNA matches it firmly. The size of a clone is reported for some rows only, either as once, few or many, or as a class for expanded clones.

d_call: TRBD1; v_call: TRBV28; j_call: TRBJ2-7; clone_size: -; cdr3_nt: TGTGCCAGCAGCTCGGGACAGGACTACGAGCAGTACTTC; cdr3_aa: CASSSGQDYEQYF
d_call: TRBD1; v_call: TRBV4-1; j_call: TRBJ2-4; clone_size: -; cdr3_nt: TGCGCCAGCAGCTCCGGACAGGGCGACAAAAACATTCAGTACTTC; cdr3_aa: CASSSGQGDKNIQYF
d_call: TRBD1; v_call: TRBV7-9; j_call: TRBJ2-7; clone_size: -; cdr3_nt: TGTGCCAGCAGTCTTCAGGGGGACGAGCAGTACTTC; cdr3_aa: CASSLQGDEQYF
d_call: TRBD1; v_call: TRBV7-2; j_call: TRBJ2-5; clone_size: -; cdr3_nt: TGTGCCAGCAGCCCCTCAGGGGGCGCAAATTATTTGGAGACCCAGTACTTC; cdr3_aa: CASSPSGGANYLETQYF
d_call: -; v_call: TRBV6-6; j_call: TRBJ2-3; clone_size: -; cdr3_nt: TGTGCCAGCAAAGGCACGTTGGGCTACACAGATACGCAGTATTTT; cdr3_aa: CASKGTLGYTDTQYF
d_call: TRBD1; v_call: TRBV6-5; j_call: TRBJ1-1; clone_size: -; cdr3_nt: TGTGCCAGCAGGGATATTTCGGGGACAGGGAGAGAAGCTTTCTTT; cdr3_aa: CASRDISGTGREAFF
d_call: -; v_call: TRBV5-1; j_call: TRBJ1-1; clone_size: -; cdr3_nt: TGCGCCAGCAGCTCCGGTACGTCCACTGAAGCTTTCTTT; cdr3_aa: CASSSGTSTEAFF
d_call: TRBD1; v_call: TRBV7-8; j_call: TRBJ1-2; clone_size: -; cdr3_nt: TGTGCCAGCAGCCAAAGGGACAGGGTCTCTTGGGGCTACACCTTC; cdr3_aa: CASSQRDRVSWGYTF
d_call: -; v_call: TRBV14; j_call: TRBJ1-4; clone_size: -; cdr3_nt: TGTGCCAGCAGCCAGGGCCTCGGACAGTTAGGCGAAAAACTGTTTTTT; cdr3_aa: CASSQGLGQLGEKLFF
d_call: -; v_call: TRBV10-3; j_call: TRBJ1-1; clone_size: few; cdr3_nt: TGTGCCGCAGGTCGGAACACTGAAGCTTTCTTT; cdr3_aa: CAAGRNTEAFF